This T cell receptor (beta chain) emerged from a study of beta chain features in type 1 diabetes. A single heparinised draw of about 100 mL on average was taken per donor. By way of CD45RO/CCR7/CD25/CD127/CD95/CD27, the CD4+ regulatory, stem cell-like memory, central memory and naive cells were sorted. The authors reverse transcribed all of the isolated RNA, so sequencing captured expressed TCRB transcripts. Sequencing was performed with immunoSEQ multiplex PCR; in TCRdb, only in-frame clones are kept and a portion is missing. The data show about 270,000 clones, roughly an eighth seen once. Looked up from germline, CDR1 is SGDLS and CDR2 is YYNGEE. The CDR3 has 14 residues. The V gene lost 3 bases and the J gene lost 2 bases, with 11 bases spanning the gap. Only a few counts were recorded for this clone. Its antigen is currently unknown. Study-wide findings and caveats: Possible PCR preference for shorter templates applied equally to patients and controls. When Type 1 diabetes patients were examined, their TCRB CDR3s proved moderately but significantly shorter in all four CD4+ subsets.

The sample taken for sequencing was naive CD4+ T cells from blood. The chain recombines TRBV9 with TRBJ2-5; D ambiguous. This sequence originates from a man aged 25-45 years with type 1 diabetes. CDR3 in amino acids: CASSADGYQETQYF. As DNA, the CDR3 is TGTGCCAGCAGCGCCGACGGGTATCAAGAGACCCAGTACTTC.